This TCR beta chain is from a study of spatial heterogeneity in lung cancer (dated by TCRdb to the late 2010s). Broadly, across the study: More beta-chain than alpha-chain transcripts were consistently detected, likely reflecting higher beta-chain transcript abundance. In the raw uncorrected reads, each unique combination of TCR and UMI appeared on average more than ten times. Both alpha and beta chains were TCR-sequenced in around 220 tumor regions, around 65 matched nontumor lung samples and around 54 PBMC samples obtained at surgery. The study linked features of the TCR repertoire to counts of nonsynonymous mutations, which were determined by whole-exome sequencing of tumor tissue. In non-small cell lung cancer, the study quantitatively compared TCR alpha and beta repertoires across several tumor regions, matched nontumor lung, and blood.

In the paper's terms, the time point label means: sample taken at primary tumor resection. Donors were some 70 patients with early-stage, untreated non-small cell lung cancer from the lung TRACERx cohort. For TCR sequencing, whole RNA was extracted from tumor and nontumor lung tissue, or from cryopreserved PBMC samples, and no cell sorting was done. Only patients with enough RNA available from two or more tumor regions were chosen for TCR sequencing. General study outcomes and caveats: Confirming at a functional level the hypothesis that regional TCRs recognize regional mutations was considered to require additional single-cell paired TCR alpha and beta sequencing. Ubiquitous expanded tumor TCRs were found in blood more often at tumor resection than at routine follow-up.

Reading the germline V gene (reference sequence) gives CDR1 SSHAT and CDR2 FNYEAQ. CDR3 length: 17 amino acids, cysteine to phenylalanine. Kept here is only the CDR3 DNA, which spans 51 bases and is read in frame from base 1. The protocol used for the library was 5' RACE. The sequencer was a NextSeq 500. To allow correction of PCR and sequencing errors, the TCR library protocol tagged every TCR cDNA molecule with a unique molecular identifier. Per the original workflow: Decombinator tools were used for TCR identification, UMI-based error correction and CDR3 extraction. Expanded TCRs were defined as those above a frequency of 2 per 1,000, corresponding to the top 1% of the tumor frequency distribution. Renyi diversity was calculated using the R vegan package after each repertoire was subsampled 100 times to 5,000 TCRs. To build CDR3 similarity networks, amino acid triplet string-kernel similarity was used, and CDR3s were connected when their pairwise similarity was above 0.82. TCRdb reprocessed the public reads (quality trimming at Q25 with fastp, clone calling with MiXCR) and kept in-frame beta chains. When rows share a CDR3 protein, they turn into one entry using the most common DNA and genes. The V and J calls reflect TCRdb's pipeline rather than the authors' work. A total of tens of thousands of distinct CDR3 sequences appear in this sample, around 7.5% of them only once. The top ten constitute roughly 28% of the sample.

This clonotype was found many times. This clone's antigen is unknown. At one end the junction does not follow the germline gene, possibly because of a read error. The origin of this receptor is a male donor with early-stage non-small cell lung cancer. This material consisted of PBMCs, taken at surgery. The sequence joins TRBV7-7 to TRBJ1-3; the D gene is perhaps TRBD1, from 5 matching bases. The CDR3 protein sequence reads: CASSLYSPGTAGNTIYF. Read as DNA, the sequence is TGTGCTAGCAGCTTATATTCGCCTGGGACGGCCGGAAACACCATATATTTT.